One sample yielded the 17 T cell receptor beta chains listed below, sequenced in a study of T cells in localized non-small cell lung cancer. Libraries were prepared by immunoSEQ multiplex PCR; TCRdb keeps only in-frame clonotypes and omits some of them. The repertoire holds about 59,000 clones, with 80% to 90% as singletons. Material: peripheral blood, obtained before any cancer treatment. These receptors all come from a man aged 35 to 69 with stage I squamous cell lung carcinoma.

V and J are TRBV5-4 and TRBJ1-2; no clear D gene. The CDR3 consists of 13 residues. Germline assignment: CDR1 SGHNT and CDR2 YYREEE (reference sequence). Trimming pared 0 bases from V and 8 bases from J, leaving 11 bases between. The CDR3 sequence: CASSLAQTVGYTF. CDR3 bases: TGTGCCAGCAGCTTGGCCCAGACCGTGGGCTACACCTTC.

The gene calls are TRBV5-5 and TRBJ2-7; unclear D gene. The germline V gene encodes CDR1 SGHKS and CDR2 YYEKEE (reference sequence). CDR3 length: 14 residues. Trimming shortened V by 2 bases and J by 2 bases, and 11 bases separated the two germline ends. CDR3 loop: CASSFDPEPYEQYF. The CDR3 nucleotides read TGTGCCAGCAGCTTCGACCCCGAACCCTACGAGCAGTACTTC.

The V gene is TRBV11-1, the J gene TRBJ2-7; TRBD1 or TRBD2 may be the D gene (5 bases each). The V gene's germline CDR1 is SGHAT and CDR2 FQDESV (reference sequence). The CDR3 contains 14 residues. The V end was cut by 5 bases, the J end by 1 base, with 12 bases between. CDR3 protein: CASSPPGRSYEQYF. In DNA, the CDR3 is TGTGCCAGCAGCCCCCCGGGACGGTCCTACGAGCAGTACTTC. Based on the CDR3 plus reference TRBV11-1 and TRBJ2-7, the full variable domain is EAEVAQSPRYKITEKSQAVAFWCDPISGHATLYWYRQILGQGPELLVQFQDESVVDDSQLPKDRFSAERLKGVDSTLKIQPAELGDSAMYLCASSPPGRSYEQYFGPGTRLTVT.

The gene calls are TRBV6-4 and TRBJ2-5; the match to TRBD2 covers 9 bases. CDR1 MRHNA and CDR2 SNTAGT come from the germline V gene. V shed 11 bases and J 5 bases; nucleotides not matched to a gene: 15. The CDR3 is 15 residues long. The CDR3 spells CAARLRTGLAETQYF. CDR3 in DNA: TGTGCCGCCCGCCTTAGGACCGGACTAGCGGAGACCCAGTACTTC.

The chain is built from TRBV5-6 and TRBJ2-3, with 7 positions matching TRBD1. CDR1 is SGHDT, CDR2 YYEEEE, per germline. CDR3 length: 15 amino acids. The trim removed 2 bases at V and 0 bases at J, leaving 3 bases unmatched. The CDR3 DNA reads TGTGCCAGCAGCTTCTCAGGGGGTAGCACAGATACGCAGTATTTT. Translated: CASSFSGGSTDTQYF.

V and J are TRBV6-6 and TRBJ2-3; 12 bases map to TRBD2. Per germline, CDR1 MNHNY and CDR2 SVGAGI (reference sequence). This CDR3 is built from 15 residues. The ends lost 6 bases at V and 2 bases at J; junction bases unmatched: 3. CDR3 DNA: TGTGCCAGCAGCCTAGCGGGAGGGCCCACAGATACGCAGTATTTT. Its protein is CASSLAGGPTDTQYF.

This chain joins TRBV5-4 and TRBJ2-3, with 7 bases identical to TRBD1. The junction had 7 bases not matched to a gene; V was cut back by 4 bases and J by 2 bases. CDR3 length equals 15 residues. Germline CDR1 is SGHNT and CDR2 is YYREEE (reference sequence). CDR3 DNA: TGTGCCAGCAGCCCGAGACAGGGCACCACAGATACGCAGTATTTT. Protein sequence: CASSPRQGTTDTQYF. The full variable domain, rest sourced from reference TRBV5-4 and TRBJ2-3, is ETGVTQSPTHLIKTRGQQVTLRCSSQSGHNTVSWYQQALGQGPQFIFQYYREEENGRGNFPPRFSGLQFPNYSSELNVNALELDDSALYLCASSPRQGTTDTQYFGPGTRLTVL.

This sequence joins TRBV14 and TRBJ2-7; possibly TRBD1 or TRBD2 for D (5 bases each). From germline, CDR1 is SGHDN and CDR2 FVKESK. CDR3 length equals 15 residues. Trimming stripped 1 base from V and 7 bases from J, with 17 bases between. The chain's CDR3 is CASSQAGRGPTEQYF. In DNA form, the CDR3 reads TGTGCCAGCAGCCAAGCCGGACGGGGACCTACGGAGCAGTACTTC.

This clone was found once. The chain combines TRBV28 with TRBJ2-3; the D gene is possibly TRBD1 (5 bases). Germline CDR1 MDHEN, CDR2 SYDVKM. The CDR3 runs to 16 residues. V was trimmed by 4 bases and J by 2 bases, leaving 16 bases between them. The CDR3 sequence is CASSSPLRVNTDTQYF. CDR3 nucleotides: TGTGCCAGCAGTTCCCCTCTCAGGGTCAACACAGATACGCAGTATTTT.

The rearrangement joins TRBV30 to TRBJ1-5; no reliable D call. The CDR3 sequence is 13 residues long. CDR1 and CDR2 (germline): GTSNPN, SVGIG (reference sequence). Between the trimmed V and J ends, which lost 4 bases and 0 bases, there was a span of 7 bases. CDR3 bases: TGTGCCTGGACAGAAGATAGCAATCAGCCCCAGCATTTT. As protein: CAWTEDSNQPQHF.

The chain combines TRBV20-1 with TRBJ1-2; D is ambiguous. Germline V gene data show CDR1 as DFQATT and CDR2 as SNEGSKA (reference sequence). V was clipped by 6 bases and J by 6 bases, with 11 bases between them. This CDR3 has 11 residues. CDR3 residues: CSAITQNGYTF. Written as DNA, the CDR3 is TGCAGTGCCATTACCCAGAATGGCTACACCTTC.

This chain connects TRBV18 to TRBJ2-3, with D possibly TRBD2 on 5 matching bases. Germline V CDR1 and CDR2: KGHSH, LQKENI. The CDR3 has 21 amino acids. Trimming shortened V by 3 bases and J by 0 bases, and 28 bases separated the two germline ends. Here the CDR3 DNA reads TGTGCCAGCTCACCTACTAATCCAACGAGTTTCGGCGGGCTGAGCACAGATACGCAGTATTTT. This translates into CASSPTNPTSFGGLSTDTQYF.

The chain employs TRBV6-5 and TRBJ2-5, with D hard to call. This CDR3 spans 13 amino acids. V lost 0 bases to trimming and J lost 0 bases, with 2 bases between them. Per the germline V gene, CDR1 is MNHEY and CDR2 is SVGAGI. Here the CDR3 DNA reads TGTGCCAGCAGTTACTCAGACCAAGAGACCCAGTACTTC. Translated, it gives CASSYSDQETQYF.

This sequence joins TRBV19 and TRBJ2-1; no firm D call. The germline V gene has CDR1 LNHDA and CDR2 SQIVND (reference sequence). The CDR3 contains 12 residues. Deletions cut 0 bases from V and 10 bases from J, with 7 bases between. The chain's CDR3 is CASSIDQGEQFF. In DNA, the CDR3 is TGTGCCAGTAGTATAGATCAAGGAGAGCAGTTCTTC.

In nucleotides, the CDR3 is TGTGCCAGCAGCTCTAGCGGGAACGTTTACGAGCAGTACTTC. Its protein product is CASSSSGNVYEQYF. J is TRBJ2-7 and V is TRBV7-2; TRBD2 matches at 9 bases. Germline assignment: CDR1 SGHTA and CDR2 FQGNSA. The CDR3 consists of 14 residues. The J segment lost 4 bases and the V segment lost 4 bases, leaving 5 bases of the junction unmatched.

The chain couples TRBV19 to TRBJ2-1, with 10 bases lining up with TRBD2. Germline values: CDR1 LNHDA, CDR2 SQIVND (reference sequence). The V segment lost 6 bases and the J segment 9 bases; nucleotides outside the gene matches: 5. This CDR3 is built from 13 residues. For the CDR3, the DNA is TGTGCCAGTAGCCCGGGACTAGCGACTGAGCAGTTCTTC. Amino acid sequence: CASSPGLATEQFF.

The rearrangement uses TRBV5-1 and TRBJ2-1; possible D gene TRBD1, 5 bases. This CDR3 has 14 amino acids. V was cut by 0 bases and J by 7 bases, with 11 bases left in between. Germline V gene sequence: CDR1 SGHRS, CDR2 YFSETQ. The CDR3 protein is CASSLVARVNEQFF. Here the CDR3 DNA reads TGCGCCAGCAGCTTGGTGGCCAGGGTAAATGAGCAGTTCTTC.